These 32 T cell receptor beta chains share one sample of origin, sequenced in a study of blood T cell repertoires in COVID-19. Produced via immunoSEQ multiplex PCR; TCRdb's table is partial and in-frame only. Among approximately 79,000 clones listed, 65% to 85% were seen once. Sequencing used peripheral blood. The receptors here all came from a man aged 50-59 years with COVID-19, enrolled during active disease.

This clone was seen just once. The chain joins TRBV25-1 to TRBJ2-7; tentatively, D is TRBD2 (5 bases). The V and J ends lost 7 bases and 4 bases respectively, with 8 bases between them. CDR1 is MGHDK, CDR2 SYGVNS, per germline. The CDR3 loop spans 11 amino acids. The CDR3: CASTGGYEQYF. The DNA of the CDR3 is TGTGCCAGCACAGGCGGGTACGAGCAGTACTTC.

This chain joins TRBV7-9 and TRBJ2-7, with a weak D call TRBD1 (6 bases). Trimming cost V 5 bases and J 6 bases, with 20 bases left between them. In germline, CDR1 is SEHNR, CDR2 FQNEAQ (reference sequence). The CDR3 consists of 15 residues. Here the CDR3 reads CASSPSPQGRGEQYF. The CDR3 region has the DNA TGTGCCAGCAGCCCTTCCCCACAGGGTCGGGGCGAGCAGTACTTC.

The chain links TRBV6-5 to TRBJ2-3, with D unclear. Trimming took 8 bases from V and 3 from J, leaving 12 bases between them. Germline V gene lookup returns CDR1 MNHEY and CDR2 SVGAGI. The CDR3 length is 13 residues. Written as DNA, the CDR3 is TGTGCCAGCGTCGAGAGGCCAACAGATACGCAGTATTTT. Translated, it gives CASVERPTDTQYF.

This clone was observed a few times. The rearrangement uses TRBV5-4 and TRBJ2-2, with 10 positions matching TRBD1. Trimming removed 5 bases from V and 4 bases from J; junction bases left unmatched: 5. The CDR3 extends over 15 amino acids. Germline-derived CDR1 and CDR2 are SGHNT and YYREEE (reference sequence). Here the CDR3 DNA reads TGTGCCAGCAGTTCCGGGACAGGGGTCACCGGGGAGCTGTTTTTT. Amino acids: CASSSGTGVTGELFF.

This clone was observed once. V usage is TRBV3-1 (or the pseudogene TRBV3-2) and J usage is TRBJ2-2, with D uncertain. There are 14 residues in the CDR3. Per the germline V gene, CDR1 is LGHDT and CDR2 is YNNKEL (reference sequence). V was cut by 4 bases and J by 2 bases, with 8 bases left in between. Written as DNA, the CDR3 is TGTGCCAGCAGCCTAACAGTTAACACCGGGGAGCTGTTTTTT. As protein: CASSLTVNTGELFF.

As DNA, the CDR3 is TGTGCCTGGAGTTCAACCGACAGGGGGTCCTACACCTTC. Its translation is CAWSSTDRGSYTF. The gene calls are TRBV30 and TRBJ1-2; TRBD1 agrees at 9 bases. The V gene end was trimmed by 2 bases and the J gene end by 10 bases; junction bases not matched to a gene: 8. In germline, CDR1 is GTSNPN, CDR2 SVGIG (reference sequence). The CDR3 covers 13 residues.

In DNA form, the CDR3 reads TGTGCCAGCAGTGAGGACAGGCTCCGCGAAAAACTGTTTTTT. Its translation: CASSEDRLREKLFF. V is TRBV2 and J is TRBJ1-4, with 7 positions matching TRBD1. The V segment lost 3 bases and the J segment 8 bases; nucleotides outside the gene matches: 6. Germline V gene lookup returns CDR1 SNHLY and CDR2 FYNNEI. This CDR3 is built from 14 residues.

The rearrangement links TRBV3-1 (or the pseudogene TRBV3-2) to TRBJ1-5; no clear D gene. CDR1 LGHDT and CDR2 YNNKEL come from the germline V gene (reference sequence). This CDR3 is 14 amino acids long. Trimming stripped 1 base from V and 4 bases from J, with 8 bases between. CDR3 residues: CASSQVGQNQPQHF. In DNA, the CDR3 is TGTGCCAGCAGCCAAGTTGGCCAGAATCAGCCCCAGCATTTT.

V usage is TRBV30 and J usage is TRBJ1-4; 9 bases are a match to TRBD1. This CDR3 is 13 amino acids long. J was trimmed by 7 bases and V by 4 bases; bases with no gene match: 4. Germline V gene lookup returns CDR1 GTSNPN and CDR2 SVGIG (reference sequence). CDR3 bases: TGTGCCTGGAACAGGGGGCGAGTTGAAAAACTGTTTTTT. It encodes CAWNRGRVEKLFF.

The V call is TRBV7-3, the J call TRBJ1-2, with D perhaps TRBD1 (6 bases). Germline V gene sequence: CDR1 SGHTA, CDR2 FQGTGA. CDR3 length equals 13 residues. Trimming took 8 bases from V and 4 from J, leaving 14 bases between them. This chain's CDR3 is CASGAGDGYGYTF. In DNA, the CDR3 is TGTGCCAGCGGGGCAGGGGATGGCTATGGCTACACCTTC.

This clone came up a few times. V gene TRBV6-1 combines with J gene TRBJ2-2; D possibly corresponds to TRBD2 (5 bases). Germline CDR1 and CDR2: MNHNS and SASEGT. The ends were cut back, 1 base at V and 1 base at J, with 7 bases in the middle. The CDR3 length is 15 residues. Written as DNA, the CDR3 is TGTGCCAGCAGTGAAGAAGGAGGGAACACCGGGGAGCTGTTTTTT. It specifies CASSEEGGNTGELFF.

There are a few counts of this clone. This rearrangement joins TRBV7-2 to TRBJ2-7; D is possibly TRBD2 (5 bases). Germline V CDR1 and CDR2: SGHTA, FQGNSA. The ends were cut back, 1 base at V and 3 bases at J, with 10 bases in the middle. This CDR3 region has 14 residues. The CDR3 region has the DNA TGTGCCAGCAGCTTAGGCTTTGGAGGCTACGAGCAGTACTTC. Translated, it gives CASSLGFGGYEQYF.

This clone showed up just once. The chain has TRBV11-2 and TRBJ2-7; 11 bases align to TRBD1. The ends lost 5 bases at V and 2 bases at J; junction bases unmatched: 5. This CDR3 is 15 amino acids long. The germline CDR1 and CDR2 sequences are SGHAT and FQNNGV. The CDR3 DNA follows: TGTGCCAGCAGCCTCGGGACAGGGGGTCCCTACGAGCAGTACTTC. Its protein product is CASSLGTGGPYEQYF.

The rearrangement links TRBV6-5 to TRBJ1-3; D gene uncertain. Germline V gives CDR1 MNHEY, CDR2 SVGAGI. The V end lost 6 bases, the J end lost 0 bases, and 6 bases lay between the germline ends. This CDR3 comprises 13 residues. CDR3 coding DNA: TGTGCCAGCAGGCGGGGCTCTGGAAACACCATATATTTT. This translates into CASRRGSGNTIYF.

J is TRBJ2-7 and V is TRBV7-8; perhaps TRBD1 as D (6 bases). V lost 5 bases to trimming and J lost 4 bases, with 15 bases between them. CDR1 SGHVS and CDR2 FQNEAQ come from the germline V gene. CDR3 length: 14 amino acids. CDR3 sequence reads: CASSPVGGVYEQYF. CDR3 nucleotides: TGTGCCAGCAGCCCAGTAGGGGGTGTATACGAGCAGTACTTC.

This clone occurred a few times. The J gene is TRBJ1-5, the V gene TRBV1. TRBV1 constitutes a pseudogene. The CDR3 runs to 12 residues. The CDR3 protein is CTSSQCEGTWHF. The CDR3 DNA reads TGCACCAGCAGCCAATGTGAGGGAACTTGGCATTTT.

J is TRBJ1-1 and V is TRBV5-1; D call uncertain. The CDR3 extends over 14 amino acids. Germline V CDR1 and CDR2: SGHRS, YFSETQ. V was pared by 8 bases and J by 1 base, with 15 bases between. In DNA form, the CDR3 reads TGCGCCAGTTCGAAGGCACAGCCGAACACTGAAGCTTTCTTT. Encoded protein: CASSKAQPNTEAFF. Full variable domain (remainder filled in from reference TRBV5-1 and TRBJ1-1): KAGVTQTPRYLIKTRGQQVTLSCSPISGHRSVSWYQQTPGQGLQFLFEYFSETQRNKGNFPGRFSGRQFSNSRSEMNVSTLELGDSALYLCASSKAQPNTEAFFGQGTRLTVV.

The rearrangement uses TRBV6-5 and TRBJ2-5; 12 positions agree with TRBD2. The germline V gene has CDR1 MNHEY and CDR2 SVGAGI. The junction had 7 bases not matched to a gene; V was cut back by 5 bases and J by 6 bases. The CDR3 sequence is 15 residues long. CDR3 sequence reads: CASSTTSGRWKTQYF. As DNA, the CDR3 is TGTGCCAGCAGTACGACTAGCGGGAGATGGAAGACCCAGTACTTC.

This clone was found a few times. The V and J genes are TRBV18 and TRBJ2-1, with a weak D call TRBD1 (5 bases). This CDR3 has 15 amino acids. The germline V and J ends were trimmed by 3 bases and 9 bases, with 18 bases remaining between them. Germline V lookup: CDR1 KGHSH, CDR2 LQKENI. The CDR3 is CASSPAKASGAEQFF. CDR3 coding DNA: TGTGCCAGCTCACCGGCAAAGGCTAGTGGGGCTGAGCAGTTCTTC.

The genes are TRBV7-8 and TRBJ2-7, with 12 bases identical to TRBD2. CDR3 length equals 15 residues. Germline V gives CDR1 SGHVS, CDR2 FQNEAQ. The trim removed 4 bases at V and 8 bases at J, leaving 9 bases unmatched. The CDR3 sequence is CASSSRLAGERQQYF. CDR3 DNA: TGTGCCAGCAGCTCTCGACTAGCGGGAGAAAGGCAGCAGTACTTC. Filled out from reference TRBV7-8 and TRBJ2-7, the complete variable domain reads GAGVSQSPRYKVAKRGQDVALRCDPISGHVSLFWYQQALGQGPEFLTYFQNEAQLDKSGLPSDRFFAERPEGSVSTLKIQRTQQEDSAVYLCASSSRLAGERQQYFGPGTRLTVT.

CDR3 DNA: TGTGCCAGCAGCCAACTACTCGCCAATGAGCAGTTCTTC. Encoded protein: CASSQLLANEQFF. This rearrangement joins TRBV3-1 (or the pseudogene TRBV3-2) to TRBJ2-1; D remains unclear. The CDR3 is 13 amino acids. CDR1 and CDR2 from the germline V gene are LGHDT and YNNKEL (reference sequence). V was cut by 2 bases and J by 6 bases, with 8 bases left in between.

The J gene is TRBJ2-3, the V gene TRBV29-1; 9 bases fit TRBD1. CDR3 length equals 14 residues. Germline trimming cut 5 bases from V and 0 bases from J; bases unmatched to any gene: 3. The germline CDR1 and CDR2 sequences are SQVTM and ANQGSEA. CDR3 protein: CSVHRGLSTDTQYF. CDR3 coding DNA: TGCAGCGTTCACAGGGGGCTGAGCACAGATACGCAGTATTTT.

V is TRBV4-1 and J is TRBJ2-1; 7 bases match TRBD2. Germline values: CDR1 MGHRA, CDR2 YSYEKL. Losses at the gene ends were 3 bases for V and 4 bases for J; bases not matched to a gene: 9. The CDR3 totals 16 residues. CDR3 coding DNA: TGCGCCAGCAGCCAGGTTCGAGGGACTAAATACAATGAGCAGTTCTTC. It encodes CASSQVRGTKYNEQFF.

CDR3 bases: TGTGCCAGCAGCTTACAGGCCGTCTACGAGCAGTACTTC. It translates to CASSLQAVYEQYF. The J gene is TRBJ2-7, the V gene TRBV11-2, with D unclear. This CDR3 contains 13 residues. CDR1 is SGHAT and CDR2 is FQNNGV in the germline V gene. V lost 2 bases and J lost 3, with 8 bases in between.

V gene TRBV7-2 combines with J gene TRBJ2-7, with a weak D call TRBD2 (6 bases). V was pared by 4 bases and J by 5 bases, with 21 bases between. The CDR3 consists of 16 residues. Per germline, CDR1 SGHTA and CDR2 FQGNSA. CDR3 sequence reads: CASSSRLARPSHEQYF. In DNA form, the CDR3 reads TGTGCCAGCAGCTCTCGCCTAGCGCGACCGTCCCACGAGCAGTACTTC.

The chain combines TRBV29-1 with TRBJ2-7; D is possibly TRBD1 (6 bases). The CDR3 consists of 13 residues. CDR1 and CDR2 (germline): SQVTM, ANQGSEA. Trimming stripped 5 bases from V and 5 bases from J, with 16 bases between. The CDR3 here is CSVWDTPSHEQYF. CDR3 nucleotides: TGCAGCGTTTGGGACACACCCTCACACGAGCAGTACTTC.

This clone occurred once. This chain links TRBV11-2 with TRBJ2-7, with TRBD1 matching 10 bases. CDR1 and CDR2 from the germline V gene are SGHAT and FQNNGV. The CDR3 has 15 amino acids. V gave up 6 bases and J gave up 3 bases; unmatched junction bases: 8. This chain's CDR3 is CASRRDRGQNYEQYF. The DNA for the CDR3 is TGTGCCAGCAGAAGGGACAGGGGCCAAAACTACGAGCAGTACTTC.

DNA of the CDR3: TGTGCCAGTAGTATAAACCGGGGGGACACTGAAGCTTTCTTT. As protein: CASSINRGDTEAFF. The rearrangement joins TRBV19 to TRBJ1-1, with D possibly matching TRBD1 (5 bases). The CDR3 loop spans 14 amino acids. Germline CDR1 reads LNHDA; CDR2 reads SQIVND (reference sequence). The germline V and J ends were trimmed by 2 bases and 3 bases, with 10 bases remaining between them.

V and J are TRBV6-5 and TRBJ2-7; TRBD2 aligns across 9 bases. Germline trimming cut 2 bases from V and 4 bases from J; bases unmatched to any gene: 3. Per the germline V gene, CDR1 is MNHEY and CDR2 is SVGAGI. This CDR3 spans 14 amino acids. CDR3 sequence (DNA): TGTGCCAGCAGTTACGGGGCGGGAGGGTACGAGCAGTACTTC. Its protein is CASSYGAGGYEQYF.

CDR3 protein: CASSLDNPGANVLTF. CDR3 nucleotides: TGCGCCAGCAGCTTGGACAATCCTGGGGCCAACGTCCTGACTTTC. This chain uses TRBV5-1 with TRBJ2-6, with no clear D. This CDR3 contains 15 residues. V lost 0 bases and J 2 bases, leaving 6 bases between the germline ends. The germline V gene encodes CDR1 SGHRS and CDR2 YFSETQ.

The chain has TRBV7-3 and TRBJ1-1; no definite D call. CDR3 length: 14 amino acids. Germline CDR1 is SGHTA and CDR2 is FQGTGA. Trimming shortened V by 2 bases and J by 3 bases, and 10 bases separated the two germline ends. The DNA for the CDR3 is TGTGCCAGCAGCTTAGAGGGCCCTTACACTGAAGCTTTCTTT. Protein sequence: CASSLEGPYTEAFF.

The CDR3 is CAWSRRGTGTDTQYF. In nucleotides, the CDR3 is TGTGCCTGGAGCCGAAGGGGGACAGGCACAGATACGCAGTATTTT. The rearrangement uses TRBV30 and TRBJ2-3; 7 nucleotides line up with TRBD1. CDR3 length: 15 residues. J lost 1 base, V lost 3 bases, and 7 bases had no gene match. Germline values: CDR1 GTSNPN, CDR2 SVGIG (reference sequence).